The entry below gives a single T cell receptor (beta chain) sequence along with its context. Its specificity is not known. The data are from a study of T cell responses to AZD1222 COVID-19 vaccine. Study-level results: It should be noted that donors were predominantly white British and more often female, and clonal diversity was possibly underestimated.

Data came from immunoSEQ multiplex PCR; TCRdb stores just in-frame clones and leaves some out. The table records fewer than 200,000 clones, 91% of them present only once. V shed 4 bases and J shed 4 bases, with 13 bases lying between them. The CDR3 totals 13 residues. CDR1 is GTSNPN and CDR2 is SVGIG in the germline V gene (reference sequence). The sequence came from an adult in good health. The chain employs TRBV30 and TRBJ1-1, with D possibly matching TRBD1 (5 bases). Sequencing used peripheral blood, obtained on day 0 of AZD1222 vaccination. CDR3: CAWNKRGLTEAFF. CDR3 nucleotides: TGTGCCTGGAATAAAAGGGGTCTCACTGAAGCTTTCTTT.